The next 16 T cell receptor beta chains were all read from a single sample in a study of blood T cells in healthy people across ages. The second PCR ran 7 to 11 cycles with a sample-barcoded 5' primer and J-beta primers. Via MiXCR, TCRdb re-called the 5' RACE reads, giving one row per CDR3 protein. The sample lists approximately 1,700,000 distinct CDR3 sequences; more than 35% were seen once. The sample consisted of blood. These receptors originate from a human donor in good health.

Regarding this clonotype: Sequence at one end of the junction differs from germline and may be a read error. This chain connects TRBV7-7 to TRBJ2-1, with 7 bases lining up with TRBD1. Germline values: CDR1 SSHAT, CDR2 FNYEAQ (reference sequence). The CDR3 has 13 residues. The CDR3 DNA sequence: TGTGCTAGCAGCATAAGACAGGGAAGGGAGCAGTTCTTC. Translated, it gives CASSIRQGREQFF.

This clonotype was seen more than once but under ten times. The chain combines TRBV6-1 with TRBJ2-7, with D perhaps TRBD1 (5 bases). The V end lost 3 bases, the J end lost 3 bases, and 18 bases lay between the germline ends. The CDR3 has 16 amino acids. Germline CDR1 is MNHNS and CDR2 is SASEGT. As DNA, the CDR3 is TGTGCCAGCAGTGAGGCTCCTGTGGGGCCCATCTACGAGCAGTACTTC. Translating it yields CASSEAPVGPIYEQYF.

This clonotype was detected only a few times. The chain has TRBV5-1 and TRBJ1-4, with D unresolved. From germline, CDR1 is SGHRS and CDR2 YFSETQ. The CDR3 has 15 residues. V lost 5 bases and J 0 bases, leaving 11 bases between the germline ends. In DNA, the CDR3 is TGCGCCAGCAGGGACGGACGAGCAACTAATGAAAAACTGTTTTTT. This encodes CASRDGRATNEKLFF.

V gene TRBV2 combines with J gene TRBJ2-7, with D possibly TRBD1 on 5 matching bases. V lost 2 bases and J 1 base, leaving 12 bases between the germline ends. Germline V gene lookup returns CDR1 SNHLY and CDR2 FYNNEI. This CDR3 is built from 15 residues. CDR3 sequence reads: CASSEWQGDSYEQYF. The CDR3 region has the DNA TGTGCCAGCAGTGAATGGCAAGGGGATTCCTACGAGCAGTACTTC.

V and J are TRBV28 and TRBJ1-6, with a weak D call TRBD1 (6 bases). Trimming cost V 1 base and J 13 bases, with 14 bases left between them. Germline V gives CDR1 MDHEN, CDR2 SYDVKM. CDR3 length: 14 amino acids. CDR3 in amino acids: CASSLFVKQGPLHF. Written as DNA, the CDR3 is TGTGCCAGCAGTTTATTCGTCAAACAGGGCCCCCTCCACTTT.

The genes are TRBV6-5 and TRBJ2-3; possibly TRBD2 for D (6 bases). The germline V and J ends were trimmed by 6 bases and 0 bases, with 16 bases remaining between them. CDR3 length: 16 residues. Germline V gives CDR1 MNHEY, CDR2 SVGAGI. Here the CDR3 DNA reads TGTGCCAGCAGCCCATTCGCGGGGTATAGCACAGATACGCAGTATTTT. Translation gives CASSPFAGYSTDTQYF.

This clonotype was seen a few times. The chain joins TRBV27 to TRBJ2-3; D not resolved. CDR3 size: 11 residues. Looked up from germline, CDR1 is MNHEY and CDR2 is SMNVEV (reference sequence). Trimming removed 7 bases from V and 8 bases from J, with 10 bases in between. The CDR3: CASIWGGTQYF. CDR3 DNA sequence: TGTGCCAGCATTTGGGGTGGTACGCAGTATTTT.

The chain couples TRBV28 to TRBJ2-7; no reliable D call. This CDR3 is built from 15 residues. V was trimmed by 2 bases and J by 7 bases, leaving 18 bases between them. The germline V gene has CDR1 MDHEN and CDR2 SYDVKM. In DNA form, the CDR3 reads TGTGCCAGCAGTTTACCCTACGCACCGTACAATGAGCAGTACTTC. This encodes CASSLPYAPYNEQYF.

Only a few counts were recorded for this clonotype. This chain links TRBV7-8 with TRBJ2-7; 11 bases are shared with TRBD2. The CDR3 runs to 14 residues. Germline CDR1 SGHVS, CDR2 FQNEAQ. The J segment lost 10 bases and the V segment lost 7 bases, leaving 12 bases of the junction unmatched. CDR3 nucleotides: TGTGCCAGCACCCCTGGGCCTAGCGGGGGGCCACAGTACTTC. Protein: CASTPGPSGGPQYF.

The chain carries TRBV29-1 and TRBJ2-3; D is perhaps TRBD2 (5 bases). CDR1 is SQVTM and CDR2 is ANQGSEA in the germline V gene. V shed 7 bases and J shed 0 bases, with 17 bases lying between them. The CDR3 extends over 15 amino acids. Here the CDR3 DNA reads TGCAGCGGTATTCGTGGGGAGACTAGCACAGATACGCAGTATTTT. Protein: CSGIRGETSTDTQYF.

This sequence joins TRBV7-3 and TRBJ2-3; D is undetermined. This CDR3 has 13 residues. Germline V CDR1 and CDR2: SGHTA, FQGTGA. Trimming shortened V by 5 bases and J by 2 bases, and 8 bases separated the two germline ends. The CDR3: CASSPYITDTQYF. In nucleotides, the CDR3 is TGTGCCAGCAGCCCTTACATCACAGATACGCAGTATTTT. Full variable domain (outside the CDR3, taken from reference TRBV7-3 and TRBJ2-3): GAGVSQTPSNKVTEKGKYVELRCDPISGHTALYWYRQSLGQGPEFLIYFQGTGAADDSGLPNDRFFAVRPEGSVSTLKIQRTERGDSAVYLCASSPYITDTQYFGPGTRLTVL.

This chain joins TRBV6-5 and TRBJ1-1, with D perhaps matching TRBD1 (5 bases). This CDR3 is built from 11 residues. Trimming removed 6 bases at V and 9 bases at J, with 11 bases between. The germline CDR1 and CDR2 sequences are MNHEY and SVGAGI. This chain's CDR3 is CASSYRKKAFF. The DNA of the CDR3 is TGTGCCAGCAGCTACAGGAAGAAAGCTTTCTTT.

This clonotype came up a few times. The rearrangement joins TRBV28 to TRBJ2-3; D not resolved. CDR1 MDHEN and CDR2 SYDVKM come from the germline V gene. Trimming removed 5 bases from V and 4 bases from J, with 13 bases in between. The CDR3 totals 14 residues. The chain's CDR3 is CASSRLRIPDTQYF. The CDR3 nucleotides are TGTGCCAGCAGTCGCCTAAGGATTCCAGATACGCAGTATTTT.

The V call is TRBV5-1, the J call TRBJ2-3, with 7 bases identical to TRBD2. The CDR3 sequence is 17 residues long. The V gene end was trimmed by 0 bases and the J gene end by 5 bases; junction bases not matched to a gene: 12. Germline loops: CDR1 SGHRS, CDR2 YFSETQ. The chain's CDR3 is CASSLAIRPRGEDTQYF. The DNA for the CDR3 is TGCGCCAGCAGCTTGGCCATCCGCCCCCGGGGGGAAGATACGCAGTATTTT.

This clonotype was detected only a few times. J is TRBJ2-3 and V is TRBV4-1, with 10 bases that match TRBD2. V shed 0 bases, J shed 9 bases, and the junction held 6 bases outside the gene matches. CDR3 size: 15 residues. CDR1 and CDR2 (germline): MGHRA, YSYEKL. CDR3 in DNA: TGCGCCAGCAGCCAAGAACTAGCGGGGATGGGGACGCAGTATTTT. The encoded protein is CASSQELAGMGTQYF.

The V gene is TRBV4-1, the J gene TRBJ1-1, with 8 bases identical to TRBD1. Germline V gene data show CDR1 as MGHRA and CDR2 as YSYEKL. With 4 bases clipped from V and 1 base from J, the junction kept 8 bases outside the gene matches. This CDR3 has 16 residues. The CDR3 DNA reads as TGCGCCAGCAGCCCCTGGACAGGGTGGGGGAACACTGAAGCTTTCTTT. Amino acids: CASSPWTGWGNTEAFF.